The 19 T cell receptor beta chains presented below share a single source sample, sequenced in a study of blood T cell repertoires in COVID-19. The repertoire was sequenced with immunoSEQ multiplex PCR; TCRdb's copy has only in-frame clones and lacks some. In the table there are over 200,000 clones, more than 85% of which are singletons. The sequenced material came from peripheral blood. The receptors shown here come from a man aged 55-75 years with COVID-19, enrolled during active disease.

The chain combines TRBV9 with TRBJ2-1; 11 nucleotides agree with TRBD2. The CDR3 is 15 amino acids. Germline CDR1 SGDLS, CDR2 YYNGEE. The V gene end was trimmed by 5 bases and the J gene end by 8 bases; junction bases not matched to a gene: 9. CDR3 sequence reads: CASSPELAGVYEQFF. The CDR3 DNA is TGTGCCAGCAGTCCCGAACTAGCGGGAGTATATGAGCAGTTCTTC. Combining the CDR3 with reference TRBV9 and TRBJ2-1 gives the whole variable domain DSGVTQTPKHLITATGQRVTLRCSPRSGDLSVYWYQQSLDQGLQFLIQYYNGEERAKGNILERFSAQQFPDLHSELNLSSLELGDSALYFCASSPELAGVYEQFFGPGTRLTVL.

The genes are TRBV19 and TRBJ1-1; D unclear. This CDR3 region has 11 residues. Germline V gene sequence: CDR1 LNHDA, CDR2 SQIVND (reference sequence). Deletions cut 6 bases from V and 8 bases from J, with 10 bases between. The CDR3 loop reads CASSLTREAFF. The CDR3 DNA is TGTGCCAGTAGCCTAACCCGAGAAGCTTTCTTT.

The chain has TRBV27 and TRBJ1-1; 9 bases line up with TRBD1. The CDR3 extends over 15 amino acids. After removal of 0 bases from V and 6 bases from J, the junction contained 5 bases not matched to a gene. Per germline, CDR1 MNHEY and CDR2 SMNVEV (reference sequence). CDR3 protein: CASSLSGTGRPEAFF. The CDR3 coding sequence is TGTGCCAGCAGTTTATCGGGGACAGGGAGACCTGAAGCTTTCTTT.

The V gene is TRBV5-4, the J gene TRBJ1-2, with a tentative D call TRBD1 (5 bases). CDR1 and CDR2 (germline): SGHNT, YYREEE (reference sequence). The CDR3 consists of 13 residues. The ends were cut back, 3 bases at V and 4 bases at J, with 10 bases in the middle. CDR3 region: CASSSDSPYGYTF. CDR3 sequence (DNA): TGTGCCAGCAGCTCCGACAGCCCCTATGGCTACACCTTC. The full variable domain, with the rest looked up from reference TRBV5-4 and TRBJ1-2, is ETGVTQSPTHLIKTRGQQVTLRCSSQSGHNTVSWYQQALGQGPQFIFQYYREEENGRGNFPPRFSGLQFPNYSSELNVNALELDDSALYLCASSSDSPYGYTFGSGTRLTVV.

In this sample, this clone turned up a few times. The chain links TRBV28 to TRBJ2-6, with D unresolved. Germline CDR1 reads MDHEN; CDR2 reads SYDVKM. V was trimmed by 6 bases and J by 0 bases, leaving 12 bases between them. There are 16 residues in the CDR3. CDR3 sequence: CASRFPGGSGANVLTF. In nucleotides, the CDR3 is TGTGCCAGCAGATTCCCCGGCGGCTCTGGGGCCAACGTCCTGACTTTC.

V usage is TRBV4-1 and J usage is TRBJ2-1; TRBD2 matches 15 bases. The CDR3 has 18 amino acids. V trimming: 0 bases; J trimming: 9 bases; junction bases outside the gene matches: 9. CDR1 and CDR2 (germline): MGHRA, YSYEKL. The CDR3 nucleotides are TGCGCCAGCAGCCAAGATCCCGGACTAGCGGGAGGGCTTGGTGAGCAGTTCTTC. This codes for CASSQDPGLAGGLGEQFF.

The J gene is TRBJ1-4, the V gene TRBV18; the D is unclear. CDR3 size: 16 residues. Looked up from germline, CDR1 is KGHSH and CDR2 is LQKENI. V gave up 3 bases and J gave up 0 bases, with 11 bases separating them. The CDR3 reads CASSPSVTATNEKLFF. CDR3 DNA sequence: TGTGCCAGCTCACCGTCAGTGACTGCAACTAATGAAAAACTGTTTTTT.

This rearrangement joins TRBV4-1 to TRBJ1-5; the D gene is possibly TRBD1 (5 bases). This CDR3 spans 14 amino acids. Trimming stripped 0 bases from V and 8 bases from J, with 11 bases between. The germline CDR1 and CDR2 sequences are MGHRA and YSYEKL. CDR3 region: CASSQDSGNKPQHF. In nucleotides, the CDR3 is TGCGCCAGCAGCCAAGATTCAGGGAATAAGCCCCAGCATTTT.

This chain joins TRBV28 and TRBJ1-6, with 7 bases fitting TRBD1. The CDR3 totals 18 residues. Looked up from germline, CDR1 is MDHEN and CDR2 is SYDVKM. Germline trimming cut 4 bases from V and 4 bases from J; bases unmatched to any gene: 13. The DNA for the CDR3 is TGTGCCAGCAGTTCAGGGGGACAAAATCGTTTATATAATTCACCCCTCCACTTT. Translating it yields CASSSGGQNRLYNSPLHF.

The chain employs TRBV19 and TRBJ2-2; 7 bases line up with TRBD1. The CDR3 is 14 amino acids. J was trimmed by 6 bases and V by 4 bases; bases with no gene match: 5. In germline, CDR1 is LNHDA, CDR2 SQIVND (reference sequence). CDR3: CASSTGQLSGELFF. The CDR3 DNA is TGTGCCAGTAGTACGGGACAGCTCTCCGGGGAGCTGTTTTTT.

This clone was seen a handful of times. The chain uses TRBV11-2 and TRBJ1-1, with 7 bases fitting TRBD1. The CDR3 runs to 16 residues. J was trimmed by 11 bases and V by 4 bases; bases with no gene match: 19. Per the germline V gene, CDR1 is SGHAT and CDR2 is FQNNGV. CDR3 DNA sequence: TGTGCCAGCAGCTCTTTAAGCAGGGGGATCTCGCCGAGTGCTTTCTTT. It specifies CASSSLSRGISPSAFF.

This chain links TRBV4-2 with TRBJ2-2; TRBD2 might be the D (5 bases). The germline V and J ends were trimmed by 5 bases and 0 bases, with 13 bases remaining between them. Germline V gene sequence: CDR1 LGHNA, CDR2 YNFKEQ. This CDR3 contains 16 residues. CDR3 in amino acids: CASSYRLTTNTGELFF. DNA of the CDR3: TGTGCCAGCAGCTACCGACTAACGACGAACACCGGGGAGCTGTTTTTT.

This sequence joins TRBV18 and TRBJ2-1; 8 nucleotides match TRBD2. This CDR3 has 14 amino acids. Germline lookup yields CDR1 KGHSH and CDR2 LQKENI. With V trimmed by 1 base and J by 7 bases, 3 bases remained unmatched. The CDR3 coding sequence is TGTGCCAGCTCACCACAGGCGGGGGGTAATGAGCAGTTCTTC. Translated: CASSPQAGGNEQFF.

This chain links TRBV19 with TRBJ1-1; no definite D call. Trimming took 3 bases from V and 0 from J, leaving 11 bases between them. The CDR3 covers 15 residues. CDR1 and CDR2 from the germline V gene are LNHDA and SQIVND (reference sequence). The CDR3 DNA is TGTGCCAGTAGTATGGATAGGAGCATGAACACTGAAGCTTTCTTT. This translates into CASSMDRSMNTEAFF.

The chain has TRBV19 and TRBJ2-3; 8 bases are a match to TRBD2. This CDR3 spans 18 amino acids. Trimming took 5 bases from V and 2 from J; bases not matched to a gene: 15. Germline V lookup: CDR1 LNHDA, CDR2 SQIVND (reference sequence). The DNA for the CDR3 is TGTGCCAGTAGTCCGAGAAGGCCCAGCGGGAGTTACACAGATACGCAGTATTTT. Its protein is CASSPRRPSGSYTDTQYF.

This clone has a single count. The chain has TRBV19 and TRBJ2-3, with D unresolved. Deletions cut 5 bases from V and 0 bases from J, with 12 bases between. CDR1 and CDR2 (germline): LNHDA, SQIVND (reference sequence). The CDR3 is 15 amino acids. CDR3 loop: CASSVPRASTDTQYF. The CDR3 nucleotides are TGTGCCAGTAGTGTACCACGAGCTAGCACAGATACGCAGTATTTT.

The chain joins TRBV19 to TRBJ2-7, with no clear D. The V end lost 3 bases, the J end lost 3 bases, and 6 bases lay between the germline ends. Germline V gene sequence: CDR1 LNHDA, CDR2 SQIVND (reference sequence). The CDR3 loop spans 12 amino acids. The CDR3 protein is CASSMAGYEQYF. The CDR3 DNA follows: TGTGCCAGTAGTATGGCAGGCTACGAGCAGTACTTC.

This chain joins TRBV15 and TRBJ2-7, with D unresolved. This CDR3 is built from 15 residues. Trimming left V 0 bases short and J 4 bases short, with 13 bases between. In germline, CDR1 is LNHNV, CDR2 YYDKDF (reference sequence). In DNA form, the CDR3 reads TGTGCCACCAGCAGAGATCGTAGTAGAGTTTACGAGCAGTACTTC. Translated: CATSRDRSRVYEQYF.

This clone was counted only a few times. J is TRBJ2-7 and V is TRBV28; D may be TRBD1 (6 bases). The CDR3 spans 15 residues. Germline lookup yields CDR1 MDHEN and CDR2 SYDVKM. Trimming shortened V by 6 bases and J by 2 bases, and 17 bases separated the two germline ends. The CDR3 here is CASSTDRPGPYEQYF. In DNA form, the CDR3 reads TGTGCCAGCAGCACCGACAGGCCTGGGCCCTACGAGCAGTACTTC.